These 14 T cell receptor beta chains were sequenced from one sample in a study of T cells in Graves' hyperthyroidism and ophthalmopathy. RNA transcripts served as the template for amplifying TCR beta CDR3 regions. The HTBI primer set drove a first-round RT-PCR of the TCR CDR3. MiXCR, applied by TCRdb to the multiplex PCR reads, yields one record per CDR3 protein. This repertoire shows 250,000 to 300,000 distinct CDR3 sequences, over 15% found once; its top ten account for about 51%. The sequenced material came from blood. These TCRs come from a woman aged 60-70 years with Graves' ophthalmopathy.

The chain links TRBV19 to TRBJ2-5; the D is unclear. The CDR3 is 13 residues long. Between the trimmed V and J ends, which lost 2 bases and 0 bases, there was a span of 4 bases. CDR1 is LNHDA and CDR2 is SQIVND in the germline V gene (reference sequence). CDR3 nucleotide sequence: TGTGCCAGTAGTATAAGTTACCAAGAGACCCAGTACTTC. Protein sequence: CASSISYQETQYF.

This clonotype was counted ten times or more. V gene TRBV5-1 combines with J gene TRBJ1-5; D is perhaps TRBD1 (5 bases). Germline V gene sequence: CDR1 SGHRS, CDR2 YFSETQ. Trimming removed 4 bases at V and 2 bases at J, with 7 bases between. CDR3 size: 13 residues. The chain's CDR3 is CASSRDGNQPQHF. The DNA for the CDR3 is TGCGCCAGCAGCCGGGACGGCAATCAGCCCCAGCATTTT.

This clonotype was counted only a few times. The gene calls are TRBV4-1 and TRBJ1-1; D is undetermined. CDR1 is MGHRA and CDR2 is YSYEKL in the germline V gene. The CDR3 contains 16 residues. V lost 0 bases to trimming and J lost 1 base, with 12 bases between them. The CDR3 protein is CASSQDSVSRNTEAFF. The CDR3 DNA reads as TGCGCCAGCAGCCAAGATAGTGTCAGCCGGAACACTGAAGCTTTCTTT.

This clonotype was counted at least ten times. The chain couples TRBV6-6 to TRBJ1-1; 7 nucleotides line up with TRBD1. CDR3 size: 15 residues. CDR1 is MNHNY, CDR2 SVGAGI, per germline (reference sequence). With 2 bases clipped from V and 2 bases from J, the junction kept 5 bases outside the gene matches. CDR3 DNA sequence: TGTGCCAGCAGTTACAGCACAGGGGCAAACACTGAAGCTTTCTTT. It encodes CASSYSTGANTEAFF.

The chain uses TRBV30 and TRBJ1-6; the match to TRBD1 covers 9 bases. CDR1 is GTSNPN and CDR2 is SVGIG in the germline V gene (reference sequence). The CDR3 is made up of 14 amino acids. Trimming at V came to 2 bases and at J to 7 bases, leaving 3 bases not matched to a gene. The CDR3 is CAWSRDRDNSPLHF. Written as DNA, the CDR3 is TGTGCCTGGAGTCGGGACAGGGACAATTCACCCCTCCACTTT. The full variable domain, rest sourced from reference TRBV30 and TRBJ1-6, is SQTIHQWPATLVQPVGSPLSLECTVEGTSNPNLYWYRQAAGRGLQLLFYSVGIGQISSEVPQNLSASRPQDRQFILSSKKLLLSDSGFYLCAWSRDRDNSPLHFGNGTRLTVT.

This clonotype was recorded at least ten times. The CDR3 bases are TGTGCCAGCAGCTCAAGACTGGGATCCGAGCAGTACTTC. It codes for CASSSRLGSEQYF. The chain carries TRBV13 and TRBJ2-7; D gene uncertain. The ends were cut back, 4 bases at V and 6 bases at J, with 13 bases in the middle. Germline V gives CDR1 PRHDT, CDR2 FYEKMQ (reference sequence). The CDR3 has 13 amino acids. Drawing the rest from reference TRBV13 and TRBJ2-7, the complete variable domain is AAGVIQSPRHLIKEKRETATLKCYPIPRHDTVYWYQQGPGQDPQFLISFYEKMQSDKGSIPDRFSAQQFSDYHSELNMSSLELGDSALYFCASSSRLGSEQYFGPGTRLTVT.

This chain uses TRBV6-1 with TRBJ2-2; no definite D call. The V and J ends lost 9 bases and 5 bases respectively, with 10 bases between them. Germline V gene sequence: CDR1 MNHNS, CDR2 SASEGT. CDR3 length equals 12 residues. In DNA, the CDR3 is TGTGCCAGTCGGTGGGGTACCGGGGAGCTGTTTTTT. Amino acid sequence: CASRWGTGELFF.

The sample holds many counts of this clonotype. The chain is built from TRBV7-2 and TRBJ1-2; D perhaps matches TRBD1 (5 bases). The length of the CDR3 is 16 residues. The ends were cut back, 5 bases at V and 3 bases at J, with 19 bases in the middle. CDR1 is SGHTA, CDR2 FQGNSA, per germline. As DNA, the CDR3 is TGTGCCAGCAGCCTCCATATGTCCGGGGCCGACTATGGCTACACCTTC. Residues: CASSLHMSGADYGYTF.

This clonotype was picked up many times. The V gene is TRBV2, the J gene TRBJ1-4; 8 bases map to TRBD1. V shed 4 bases and J 7 bases; nucleotides not matched to a gene: 14. The CDR3 covers 17 residues. Germline assignment: CDR1 SNHLY and CDR2 FYNNEI. The CDR3 sequence: CASSANRIGTGLEKLFF. CDR3 nucleotide sequence: TGTGCCAGCAGTGCAAACCGGATAGGGACAGGACTTGAAAAACTGTTTTTT.

This clonotype came up many times. V is TRBV20-1 and J is TRBJ1-1, with 7 positions matching TRBD1. Germline lookup yields CDR1 DFQATT and CDR2 SNEGSKA (reference sequence). The CDR3 totals 15 residues. V lost 3 bases and J lost 5; bases outside the gene matches: 12. CDR3 coding DNA: TGCAGTGCTAGTGTACCAGGGGGGGGAGCGACTGAAGCTTTCTTT. It encodes CSASVPGGGATEAFF.

A note on this clonotype: This sequence may be a read error, since a much larger clone differs from it by one base. The rearrangement joins TRBV7-2 to TRBJ2-5; maybe TRBD2 (6 bases). The CDR3 totals 17 residues. The V end was cut by 1 base, the J end by 7 bases, with 22 bases between. CDR1 is SGHTA, CDR2 FQGNSA, per germline. CDR3 region: CASSLVWGRTVEGTQYF. The CDR3 DNA follows: TGTGCCAGCAGCTTAGTATGGGGGAGGACGGTAGAAGGGACCCAGTACTTC. Drawing the rest from reference TRBV7-2 and TRBJ2-5, the complete variable domain is GAGVSQSPSNKVTEKGKDVELRCDPISGHTALYWYRQSLGQGLEFLIYFQGNSAPDKSGLPSDRFSAERTGGSVSTLTIQRTQQEDSAVYLCASSLVWGRTVEGTQYFGPGTRLLVL.

The table lists this clonotype with many counts. V usage is TRBV20-1 and J usage is TRBJ2-5, with D perhaps given as TRBD1 or TRBD2 (5 bases each). The germline V and J ends were trimmed by 1 base and 0 bases, with 12 bases remaining between them. CDR1 is DFQATT and CDR2 is SNEGSKA in the germline V gene (reference sequence). The CDR3 loop spans 15 amino acids. CDR3 in DNA: TGCAGTGCTAGAGGGGACCAGCGTAACCAAGAGACCCAGTACTTC. Protein: CSARGDQRNQETQYF.

Points on this clonotype: A much larger clonotype is one base distant, so this may be a read error. The V and J genes are TRBV20-1 and TRBJ2-7; no clear D. Trimming shortened V by 0 bases and J by 2 bases, and 17 bases separated the two germline ends. The CDR3 is made up of 16 amino acids. Germline assignment: CDR1 DFQATT and CDR2 SNEGSKA (reference sequence). This chain's CDR3 is CSARDPGRITAYEQYF. The CDR3 bases are TGCAGTGCTAGAGATCCGGGCAGGATAACGGCCTACGAGCAGTACTTC.

This clonotype has ten or more counts. The chain has TRBV20-1 and TRBJ2-2; 7 bases match TRBD2. This CDR3 has 16 residues. Trimming cost V 0 bases and J 5 bases; bases outside gene matches: 9. Germline CDR1 reads DFQATT; CDR2 reads SNEGSKA (reference sequence). In nucleotides, the CDR3 is TGCAGTGCTAGAGATATAGGGCGGGAGCTTACCGGGGAGCTGTTTTTT. Protein product: CSARDIGRELTGELFF.